A single sample is the source of the 12 T cell receptor beta chains below, sequenced in a study of T cells in Graves' hyperthyroidism and ophthalmopathy. TCR beta CDR3 regions were amplified from RNA. A first-round RT-PCR of the TCR CDR3 used the HTBI primer set. In TCRdb, the multiplex PCR reads were re-called with MiXCR into one record per CDR3 protein. The repertoire holds about 520,000 distinct CDR3 sequences, with roughly a quarter as singletons. Source material: blood. The receptors shown here come from a woman in her twenties or thirties with Graves' ophthalmopathy.

As regards this clonotype: A read error may produce the germline difference seen at one junction end. For the CDR3, the DNA is TGTGCCACCAGTGATTTAGGGGGGGCGCTCTATGGCTACACCTTC. This sequence encodes CATSDLGGALYGYTF. The rearrangement uses TRBV10-3 and TRBJ1-2; maybe TRBD1 (6 bases). CDR1 and CDR2 (germline): ENHRY, SYGVKD. The CDR3 covers 15 residues.

This rearrangement joins TRBV6-1 to TRBJ2-7; a possible D gene is TRBD2 (6 bases). V was trimmed by 7 bases and J by 3 bases, leaving 13 bases between them. The germline CDR1 and CDR2 sequences are MNHNS and SASEGT. The CDR3 consists of 13 residues. CDR3: CASTPGELYEQYF. The CDR3, as DNA: TGTGCCAGCACCCCGGGGGAGCTCTACGAGCAGTACTTC.

V usage is TRBV19 and J usage is TRBJ1-5; D possibly corresponds to TRBD1 (5 bases). This CDR3 contains 13 residues. Germline values: CDR1 LNHDA, CDR2 SQIVND (reference sequence). Between the trimmed V and J ends, which lost 9 bases and 6 bases, there was a span of 15 bases. CDR3 in DNA: TGTGCCAGCTCCGACCCGAGGGGTCAGCCCCAGCATTTT. Residues: CASSDPRGQPQHF.

Turning to this clonotype: A read error may explain this, as a much larger clone is one base away. The J gene is TRBJ2-4, the V gene TRBV28; 8 positions match TRBD2. The V segment lost 2 bases and the J segment 11 bases; nucleotides outside the gene matches: 5. Looked up from germline, CDR1 is MDHEN and CDR2 is SYDVKM. The CDR3 sequence is 13 residues long. CDR3 in DNA: TGTGCCAGCAGTTTACGGGGGGGAAGCGTTCAGTACTTC. Translating gives CASSLRGGSVQYF.

Many counts were recorded for this clonotype. This chain joins TRBV20-1 and TRBJ2-7, with TRBD2 matching over 8 bases. V dropped 6 bases and J dropped 3; count of bases not matched to a gene: 10. CDR1 is DFQATT and CDR2 is SNEGSKA in the germline V gene (reference sequence). This CDR3 is 14 amino acids long. CDR3 in amino acids: CSADEPGLVYEQYF. CDR3 DNA: TGCAGTGCCGACGAACCGGGACTAGTCTACGAGCAGTACTTC.

This clonotype was picked up many times. The chain links TRBV18 to TRBJ1-1; 8 positions match TRBD1. V was clipped by 7 bases and J by 5 bases; unmatched bases: 6. Germline V gives CDR1 KGHSH, CDR2 LQKENI. The CDR3 totals 13 residues. CDR3 DNA: TGTGCCAGCTGCGCGGACAGGGAGACTGAAGCTTTCTTT. Its translation is CASCADRETEAFF.

This clonotype was seen many times. This rearrangement joins TRBV11-2 to TRBJ1-1, with D hard to call. Germline CDR1 SGHAT, CDR2 FQNNGV. V lost 0 bases, J lost 4 bases, and 9 bases lay in between. The CDR3 is 14 amino acids. CDR3 sequence: CASSLEDVSTEAFF. Written as DNA, the CDR3 is TGTGCCAGCAGCTTAGAGGATGTATCCACTGAAGCTTTCTTT.

The sample holds many counts of this clonotype. The chain employs TRBV20-1 and TRBJ2-5; D not certain. The germline CDR1 and CDR2 sequences are DFQATT and SNEGSKA (reference sequence). V was trimmed by 0 bases and J by 5 bases, leaving 7 bases between them. The CDR3 consists of 12 residues. CDR3 protein: CSARDSAETQYF. In DNA, the CDR3 is TGCAGTGCTAGAGATAGTGCGGAGACCCAGTACTTC.

This clonotype was seen ten or more times. CDR3 amino acids: CASSSFDRGTGNTIYF. Here the CDR3 DNA reads TGTGCCAGCAGCTCGTTCGACAGGGGGACCGGAAACACCATATATTTT. V usage is TRBV7-2 and J usage is TRBJ1-3; 9 positions match TRBD1. The V gene end was trimmed by 4 bases and the J gene end by 4 bases; junction bases not matched to a gene: 8. Looked up from germline, CDR1 is SGHTA and CDR2 is FQGNSA. The CDR3 length is 16 residues.

In this sample, this clonotype turned up many times. This sequence joins TRBV13 and TRBJ1-1; D unclear. Germline V gives CDR1 PRHDT, CDR2 FYEKMQ (reference sequence). V lost 1 base and J 0 bases, leaving 6 bases between the germline ends. The CDR3 is 14 amino acids. The CDR3 loop reads CASSLVAMNTEAFF. For the CDR3, the DNA is TGTGCCAGCAGCTTAGTAGCCATGAACACTGAAGCTTTCTTT. Full variable domain (missing parts from reference TRBV13 and TRBJ1-1): AAGVIQSPRHLIKEKRETATLKCYPIPRHDTVYWYQQGPGQDPQFLISFYEKMQSDKGSIPDRFSAQQFSDYHSELNMSSLELGDSALYFCASSLVAMNTEAFFGQGTRLTVV.

This clonotype was seen repeatedly, ten times or more. The chain links TRBV5-4 to TRBJ2-7; D tentatively reads TRBD1 or TRBD2 (5 bases each). Germline values: CDR1 SGHNT, CDR2 YYREEE (reference sequence). The CDR3 totals 14 residues. V was trimmed by 5 bases and J by 6 bases, leaving 18 bases between them. The CDR3 loop reads CASSTPGAGGEQYF. The DNA of the CDR3 is TGTGCCAGCAGTACCCCCGGGGCTGGGGGCGAGCAGTACTTC.

The table lists this clonotype with many counts. This chain joins TRBV12-3 or TRBV12-4 and TRBJ2-7; 8 nucleotides align to TRBD1. V shed 6 bases, J shed 4 bases, and the junction held 8 bases outside the gene matches. The CDR3 contains 14 residues. The CDR3 DNA sequence: TGTGCCAGCAGCGCCGGGACAGGATATTACGAGCAGTACTTC. Residues: CASSAGTGYYEQYF.